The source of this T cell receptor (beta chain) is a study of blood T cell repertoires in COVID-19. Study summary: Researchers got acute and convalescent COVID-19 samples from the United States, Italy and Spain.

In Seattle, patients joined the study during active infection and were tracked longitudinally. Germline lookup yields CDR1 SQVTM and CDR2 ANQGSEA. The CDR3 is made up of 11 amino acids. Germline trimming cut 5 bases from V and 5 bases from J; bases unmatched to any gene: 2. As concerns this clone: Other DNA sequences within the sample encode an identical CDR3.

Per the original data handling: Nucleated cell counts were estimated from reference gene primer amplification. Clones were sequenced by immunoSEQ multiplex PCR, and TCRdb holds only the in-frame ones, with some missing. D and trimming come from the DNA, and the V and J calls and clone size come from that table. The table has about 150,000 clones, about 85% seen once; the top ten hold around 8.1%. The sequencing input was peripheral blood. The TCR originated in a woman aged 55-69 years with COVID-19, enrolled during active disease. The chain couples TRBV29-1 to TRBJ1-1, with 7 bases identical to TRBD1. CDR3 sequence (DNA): TGCAGCGTTACGACAGGGACTGAAGCTTTCTTT. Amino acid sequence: CSVTTGTEAFF.